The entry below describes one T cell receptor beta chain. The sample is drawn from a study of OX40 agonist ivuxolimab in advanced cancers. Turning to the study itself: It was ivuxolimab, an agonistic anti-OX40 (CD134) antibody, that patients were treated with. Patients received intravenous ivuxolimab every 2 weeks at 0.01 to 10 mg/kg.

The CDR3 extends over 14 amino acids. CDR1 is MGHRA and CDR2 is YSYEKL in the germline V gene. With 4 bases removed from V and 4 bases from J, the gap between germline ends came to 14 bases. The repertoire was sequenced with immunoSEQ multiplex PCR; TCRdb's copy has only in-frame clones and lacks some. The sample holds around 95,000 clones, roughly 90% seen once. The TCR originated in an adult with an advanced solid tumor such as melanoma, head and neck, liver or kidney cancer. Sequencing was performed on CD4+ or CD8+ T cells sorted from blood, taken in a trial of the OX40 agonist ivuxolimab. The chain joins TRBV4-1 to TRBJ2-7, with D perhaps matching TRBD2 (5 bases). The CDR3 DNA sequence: TGCGCCAGCAGCCGTACCCCCGAGGGTTACGAGCAGTACTTC. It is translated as CASSRTPEGYEQYF.